The 7 T cell receptor beta chains below come from one sample, sequenced in a study of cytomegalovirus exposure and HLA in healthy donors. Primers: 60 Vbeta forward and 13 Jbeta reverse. The repertoire was sequenced with immunoSEQ multiplex PCR; TCRdb's copy has only in-frame clones and lacks some. The table includes 150,000 to 200,000 clones, 70% to 90% detected once. The material sequenced was PBMCs. These receptors came from a woman aged 25 to 39 in good health and CMV-seronegative.

This clone was counted between two and nine times. The chain is built from TRBV6-1 and TRBJ1-5, with TRBD1 matching 10 bases. J gave up 3 bases and V 5 bases, and 4 bases lay outside the gene matches. CDR1 is MNHNS, CDR2 SASEGT, per germline. The CDR3 is 15 amino acids. CDR3 residues: CASSSGTGDNQPQHF. DNA for the CDR3: TGTGCCAGCAGTTCCGGGACAGGGGACAATCAGCCCCAGCATTTT.

The genes are TRBV5-1 and TRBJ1-6; 7 bases line up with TRBD1. CDR1 is SGHRS, CDR2 YFSETQ, per germline. Trimming removed 4 bases from V and 2 bases from J; junction bases left unmatched: 9. This CDR3 has 17 residues. Here the CDR3 reads CASSPLDRNAYNSPLHF. The CDR3 DNA is TGCGCCAGCAGCCCGCTGGACAGGAACGCCTATAATTCACCCCTCCACTTT.

The chain is built from TRBV4-1 and TRBJ2-6, with a weak D call TRBD2 (6 bases). The germline gives CDR1 MGHRA, CDR2 YSYEKL. This CDR3 has 17 amino acids. Trimming cost V 3 bases and J 4 bases, with 16 bases left between them. Written as DNA, the CDR3 is TGCGCCAGCAGCCAGGGGGGATACGGAACCGGGGCCAACGTCCTGACTTTC. As protein: CASSQGGYGTGANVLTF.

The gene calls are TRBV28 and TRBJ1-5, with 8 bases fitting TRBD1. Germline values: CDR1 MDHEN, CDR2 SYDVKM. J lost 7 bases, V lost 7 bases, and 9 bases had no gene match. The CDR3 has 14 amino acids. This CDR3 reads CASTPSGGGQPQHF. The CDR3 nucleotides are TGTGCCAGCACCCCTTCAGGGGGCGGACAGCCCCAGCATTTT.

The chain employs TRBV7-2 and TRBJ2-3; 11 nucleotides match TRBD2. Germline assignment: CDR1 SGHTA and CDR2 FQGNSA. V was clipped by 5 bases and J by 5 bases; unmatched bases: 6. This CDR3 has 15 amino acids. CDR3 protein: CASSVLAGVVDTQYF. The CDR3 bases are TGTGCCAGCAGCGTACTAGCGGGAGTGGTAGATACGCAGTATTTT.

This chain links TRBV19 with TRBJ2-5; 9 nucleotides match TRBD1. The germline CDR1 and CDR2 sequences are LNHDA and SQIVND (reference sequence). J lost 5 bases, V lost 4 bases, and 5 bases had no gene match. CDR3 length: 14 residues. The DNA for the CDR3 is TGTGCCAGTAGTAGAAACAGGGGGCAGGAGACCCAGTACTTC. This codes for CASSRNRGQETQYF.

This clone showed up just once. At one end the junction does not follow the germline gene, possibly because of a read error. The V gene is TRBV30, the J gene TRBJ2-4, with 12 nucleotides matching TRBD2. The CDR3 has 19 amino acids. Germline loops: CDR1 GTSNPN, CDR2 SVGIG (reference sequence). CDR3 loop: CAWSGYLAGGPVAKNSQYF. DNA for the CDR3: TGTGCCTGGAGTGGGTATCTAGCGGGGGGGCCCGTAGCCAAAAACAGTCAGTACTTC.